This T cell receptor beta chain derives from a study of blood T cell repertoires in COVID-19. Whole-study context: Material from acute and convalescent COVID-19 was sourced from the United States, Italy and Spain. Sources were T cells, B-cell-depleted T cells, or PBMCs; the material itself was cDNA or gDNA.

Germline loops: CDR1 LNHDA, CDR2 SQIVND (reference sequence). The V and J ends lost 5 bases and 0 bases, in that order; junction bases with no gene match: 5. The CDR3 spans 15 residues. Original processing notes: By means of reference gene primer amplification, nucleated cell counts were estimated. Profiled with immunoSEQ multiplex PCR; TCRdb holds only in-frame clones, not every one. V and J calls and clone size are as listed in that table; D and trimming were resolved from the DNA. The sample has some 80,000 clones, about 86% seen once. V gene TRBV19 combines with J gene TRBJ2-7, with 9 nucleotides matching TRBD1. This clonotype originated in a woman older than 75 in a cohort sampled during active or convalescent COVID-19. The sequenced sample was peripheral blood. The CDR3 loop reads CASSRGTGFSYEQYF. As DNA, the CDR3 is TGTGCCAGTAGTCGAGGGACAGGGTTCTCCTACGAGCAGTACTTC.